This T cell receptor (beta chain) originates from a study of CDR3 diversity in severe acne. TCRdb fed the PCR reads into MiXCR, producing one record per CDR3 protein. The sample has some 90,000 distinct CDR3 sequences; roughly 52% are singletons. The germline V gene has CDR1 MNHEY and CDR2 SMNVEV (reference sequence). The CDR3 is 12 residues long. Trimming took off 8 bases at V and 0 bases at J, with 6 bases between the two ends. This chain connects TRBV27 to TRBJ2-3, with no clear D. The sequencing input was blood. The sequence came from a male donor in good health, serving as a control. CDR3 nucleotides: TGTGCCAGCGGGCTCAGCACAGATACGCAGTATTTT. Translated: CASGLSTDTQYF.